This note documents a single TCR beta chain sequence. The antigen is unknown. The data stem from a study of graft-versus-host responses after intestinal transplantation. General study findings and limits: The highest levels of circulating GvH clones went along with early declines in HvG clones after transplant. Detection of GvH clones occurred in recipient marrow, and some had their first appearance in ileum or blood.

Between the trimmed V and J ends, which lost 6 bases and 6 bases, there was a span of 18 bases. The germline V gene encodes CDR1 MRHNA and CDR2 SNTAGT. The length of the CDR3 is 14 residues. TCRdb's copy holds only in-frame clones and misses some; the assay was immunoSEQ multiplex PCR. This sample carries 9,500 to 12,000 clones, over 60% of them seen once, and the ten largest clones take approximately 30%. The TCR comes from a human patient who received an intestinal transplant, so some T cells may come from the graft donor. The genes are TRBV6-4 and TRBJ2-7; possible D gene TRBD1, 6 bases. Sequenced here: PBMCs, sampled 494 days after intestinal transplant. The CDR3 DNA sequence: TGTGCCAGCAGCCCCTCCGGGACACCCGGCGAGCAGTACTTC. It is translated as CASSPSGTPGEQYF.